Listed below are T cell receptor beta chains from one sample, sequenced in a study of cytomegalovirus exposure and HLA in healthy donors. Using immunoSEQ multiplex PCR, the repertoire was profiled, and TCRdb retains in-frame clones only, with some absent. The table records around 150,000 clones, 82% of them present only once. Source material: PBMCs. The receptors stem from a man aged 25 to 40 in good health and CMV-seropositive. CDR3s include the opening cysteine and the closing phenylalanine or tryptophan. A D gene is named only where the DNA matches it firmly. Size is stated for part of the rows, as once, few or many counts, or as a class when the clone is expanded.

- few TRBJ1-1 TRBV9 CASSVADSMNTEAFF TGTGCCAGCAGCGTAGCGGACAGCATGAACACTGAAGCTTTCTTT
- once TRBJ2-7 TRBV18 CASSHDQGSSYEQYF TGTGCCAGCTCGCATGATCAGGGGAGCTCCTACGAGCAGTACTTC
TRBD1 - TRBJ2-2 TRBV30 CAWKRDRVTGELFF TGTGCCTGGAAGAGGGACAGGGTAACCGGGGAGCTGTTTTTT
- - TRBJ2-7 TRBV14 CASSLRRESYEQYF TGTGCCAGCAGCCTTCGGAGGGAGTCCTACGAGCAGTACTTC
- - TRBJ2-7 TRBV7-2 CASRRDIGEQYF TGTGCCAGCAGACGGGACATCGGGGAGCAGTACTTC
- - TRBJ1-3 TRBV6-1 CATMQGFSGNTIYF TGTGCCACTATGCAGGGTTTCTCTGGAAACACCATATATTTT
- - TRBJ1-2 TRBV11-3 CASSLAGNYGYTF TGTGCCAGCAGCTTGGCAGGCAACTATGGCTACACCTTC
TRBD2 - TRBJ2-7 TRBV7-9 CASSRDRGLAGLYEQYF TGTGCCAGCAGCAGGGACAGGGGACTAGCGGGGCTCTACGAGCAGTACTTC
TRBD1 - TRBJ1-1 TRBV4-2 CASSQGTGGGLNTEAFF TGTGCCAGCAGCCAAGGGACAGGGGGGGGATTGAACACTGAAGCTTTCTTT
- - TRBJ1-5 TRBV6-1 CASSSRNQPQHF TGTGCCAGCAGTTCCCGTAATCAGCCCCAGCATTTT
- - TRBJ1-5 TRBV27 CASGWLGGGSNQPQHF TGTGCCAGCGGATGGCTGGGTGGGGGGAGCAATCAGCCCCAGCATTTT
- - TRBJ1-4 TRBV15 CATSRDRGSTNEKLFF TGTGCCACCAGCAGAGATCGAGGGTCAACTAATGAAAAACTGTTTTTT
- - TRBJ1-6 TRBV29-1 CSVREVSGNSPLHF TGCAGCGTTCGGGAGGTGTCTGGTAATTCACCCCTCCACTTT
- few TRBJ1-5 TRBV7-9 CSSSLGEGPQPQHF TGTTCCAGCAGCTTAGGGGAGGGTCCCCAGCCCCAGCATTTT